These 8 T cell receptor beta chains were sequenced from one sample in a study of cytomegalovirus exposure and HLA in healthy donors. This PCR relied on a set of 60 Vbeta primers and 13 Jbeta primers. Assay used: immunoSEQ multiplex PCR; TCRdb lists only in-frame clones, some missing. The sample has fewer than 250,000 clones, 85% to 90% seen once. Material for sequencing was PBMCs. Receptor source: a man aged 25-45 years in good health and CMV-seronegative.

The gene calls are TRBV30 and TRBJ2-7; 8 nucleotides line up with TRBD1. Trimming took 5 bases from V and 5 from J; bases not matched to a gene: 5. This CDR3 is built from 12 residues. Germline V gives CDR1 GTSNPN, CDR2 SVGIG (reference sequence). In DNA, the CDR3 is TGTGCCTGGGACAGGGGTGGACACGAGCAGTACTTC. Translation: CAWDRGGHEQYF.

The V and J genes are TRBV7-9 and TRBJ2-6; 7 bases are shared with TRBD2. V lost 5 bases and J lost 15; bases outside the gene matches: 16. Germline V gene data show CDR1 as SEHNR and CDR2 as FQNEAQ (reference sequence). CDR3 length: 15 residues. Here the CDR3 reads CASSDAGEGTSRLTF. DNA of the CDR3: TGTGCCAGCAGCGATGCGGGGGAGGGTACTTCCCGCCTGACTTTC. Based on the CDR3 plus reference TRBV7-9 and TRBJ2-6, the full variable domain is DTGVSQNPRHKITKRGQNVTFRCDPISEHNRLYWYRQTLGQGPEFLTYFQNEAQLEKSRLLSDRFSAERPKGSFSTLEIQRTEQGDSAMYLCASSDAGEGTSRLTFGAGSRLTVL.

The chain uses TRBV18 and TRBJ2-2, with 10 bases identical to TRBD1. Germline assignment: CDR1 KGHSH and CDR2 LQKENI. After removal of 5 bases from V and 4 bases from J, the junction contained 7 bases not matched to a gene. CDR3 length: 16 residues. This CDR3 reads CASSAPGQGTTGELFF. CDR3 sequence (DNA): TGTGCCAGCTCAGCTCCGGGACAGGGGACCACCGGGGAGCTGTTTTTT.

The chain links TRBV19 to TRBJ2-7; 10 bases are a match to TRBD2. The V gene's germline CDR1 is LNHDA and CDR2 SQIVND (reference sequence). There are 14 residues in the CDR3. V gave up 5 bases and J gave up 3 bases; unmatched junction bases: 4. This CDR3 is CASSAAGGYYEQYF. Here the CDR3 DNA reads TGTGCCAGTAGTGCAGCGGGAGGGTACTACGAGCAGTACTTC.

In this sample, this clone turned up once. The chain joins TRBV5-4 to TRBJ2-3, with 10 bases identical to TRBD2. The length of the CDR3 is 15 residues. V lost 3 bases to trimming and J lost 6 bases; unmatched junction nucleotides: 7. Looked up from germline, CDR1 is SGHNT and CDR2 is YYREEE (reference sequence). For the CDR3, the DNA is TGTGCCAGCAGCTCCGGGACTAGCGATTTGGATACGCAGTATTTT. Amino acids: CASSSGTSDLDTQYF.

This rearrangement joins TRBV7-9 to TRBJ2-7, with 7 bases matching TRBD1. J was trimmed by 3 bases and V by 5 bases; bases with no gene match: 16. The germline gives CDR1 SEHNR, CDR2 FQNEAQ (reference sequence). The CDR3 is made up of 17 amino acids. CDR3 loop: CASSAQGGRAGGYEQYF. CDR3 in DNA: TGTGCCAGCAGCGCACAAGGCGGGCGGGCAGGGGGCTACGAGCAGTACTTC.

This clone came up once. The rearrangement uses TRBV28 and TRBJ2-7; weak D call: TRBD1 (5 bases). The germline CDR1 and CDR2 sequences are MDHEN and SYDVKM. The CDR3 is 13 residues long. Trimming stripped 3 bases from V and 4 bases from J, with 10 bases between. Written as DNA, the CDR3 is TGTGCCAGCAGTTTCGCAGGGATTTACGAGCAGTACTTC. The encoded protein is CASSFAGIYEQYF.

The chain has TRBV9 and TRBJ2-3, with a tentative D call TRBD2 (6 bases). Germline values: CDR1 SGDLS, CDR2 YYNGEE. CDR3 size: 15 residues. Deletions cut 4 bases from V and 7 bases from J, with 19 bases between. The CDR3: CASSPTSGRGYTQYF. The CDR3 DNA follows: TGTGCCAGCAGCCCGACTAGTGGACGGGGTTATACGCAGTATTTT.